This T cell receptor (beta chain) is drawn from a study of cytomegalovirus exposure and HLA in healthy donors. Both 60 Vbeta primers and 13 Jbeta primers went into the PCR. Under the authors' procedure: In a later analysis, roughly 10 million of 83 million or so unique beta chains occurred in at least two donors. Clones were read by immunoSEQ multiplex PCR, and TCRdb kept only the in-frame ones, dropping some. V, J and clone size were drawn from that table, and D and trimming were deduced from the DNA. The sample has about 150,000 clones, roughly 70% seen once. The germline V gene encodes CDR1 PRHDT and CDR2 FYEKMQ (reference sequence). With 4 bases clipped from V and 2 bases from J, the junction kept 9 bases outside the gene matches. The CDR3 has 16 amino acids.

The receptor was isolated from a male donor in good health and CMV-seronegative. The sequenced sample consisted of PBMCs. The chain employs TRBV13 and TRBJ2-3; 7 nucleotides agree with TRBD1. The CDR3 reads CASSSEQGTATDTQYF. For the CDR3, the DNA is TGTGCCAGCAGCTCCGAACAGGGGACAGCCACAGATACGCAGTATTTT. The complete variable domain, with remaining parts taken from reference TRBV13 and TRBJ2-3, reads AAGVIQSPRHLIKEKRETATLKCYPIPRHDTVYWYQQGPGQDPQFLISFYEKMQSDKGSIPDRFSAQQFSDYHSELNMSSLELGDSALYFCASSSEQGTATDTQYFGPGTRLTVL.